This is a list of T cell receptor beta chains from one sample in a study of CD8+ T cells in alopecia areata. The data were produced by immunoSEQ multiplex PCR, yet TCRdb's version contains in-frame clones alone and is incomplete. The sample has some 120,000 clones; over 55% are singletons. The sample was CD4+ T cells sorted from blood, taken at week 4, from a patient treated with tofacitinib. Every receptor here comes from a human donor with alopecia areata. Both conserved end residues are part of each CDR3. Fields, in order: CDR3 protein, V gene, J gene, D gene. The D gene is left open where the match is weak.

CASSSSRGSQHF,TRBV6-5,TRBJ1-5,TRBD1
CASSIDLSGGEQFF,TRBV19,TRBJ2-1,NA
CASSPRSGLAGEVYEQYF,TRBV5-1,TRBJ2-7,TRBD2
CASSADRGMGYGYTF,TRBV4-3,TRBJ1-2,TRBD1
CASSQEAGSGTEQFF,TRBV4-3,TRBJ2-1,NA
CASSDSDRGTEAFF,TRBV6-4,TRBJ1-1,TRBD1
CASSPPGTGYGYTF,TRBV18,TRBJ1-2,TRBD1
CASRRGEGTQYF,TRBV2,TRBJ2-5,TRBD2
CASNVMNGPSGELFF,TRBV2,TRBJ2-2,NA
CASSPFSGRAPSEQYF,TRBV5-4,TRBJ2-7,TRBD2
CASSLGQGQPQHF,TRBV5-6,TRBJ1-5,TRBD1